This T cell receptor beta chain was captured by sequencing in a study of PD-L1 blockade in urothelial cancer. Study-level information: Dosed intravenously at 1,200 mg every 3 weeks, atezolizumab was initiated by patients at some point between 2013 and 2014.

Some clones are missing from TCRdb's copy, which holds only in-frame ones; the method was immunoSEQ multiplex PCR. The sample shows tens of thousands of clones, roughly 84% of them seen only once. The germline V gene encodes CDR1 MDHEN and CDR2 SYDVKM. This CDR3 contains 14 residues. Trimming left V 7 bases short and J 4 bases short, with 14 bases between. Patients each gave 1 to 8 samples, pretreatment and on-treatment. This clone is a singleton in its sample. The J gene is TRBJ1-5, the V gene TRBV28; TRBD1 is a possible D gene (6 bases). The receptor's source is a man aged 65 to 79 with urothelial cancer. The sequencing here drew on PBMCs, taken around atezolizumab (anti-PD-L1) treatment. CDR3 protein: CASTVGTTNQPQHF. The CDR3 DNA is TGTGCCAGCACGGTCGGGACAACTAATCAGCCCCAGCATTTT.